Listed here are 4 T cell receptor beta chains from one sample, sequenced in a study of blood T cell repertoires in COVID-19 (dated by TCRdb to the early 2020s). The library relied on the immunoSEQ multiplex PCR assay. TCRdb stores this immuneACCESS table with in-frame sequences only. Part of the clones is absent; in the studies checked, under half of the shortfall reflects unresolved V genes, and no reason is known for the rest. The sample yields fewer than 70,000 clones; 79% were counted once. The top ten clonotypes cover under 4% of the sample. The specimen was peripheral blood. Receptors were obtained from a man in his sixties with acute or convalescent COVID-19.

The chain joins TRBV29-1 to TRBJ1-1; tentatively, D is TRBD1 (5 bases). V lost 3 bases, J lost 6 bases, and 14 bases lay in between. CDR1 and CDR2 (germline): SQVTM, ANQGSEA. The CDR3 totals 13 residues. Here the CDR3 reads CSVEWGGDAEAFF. In nucleotides, the CDR3 is TGCAGCGTTGAGTGGGGGGGAGACGCTGAAGCTTTCTTT.

V is TRBV24-1 and J is TRBJ2-7, with 10 bases matching TRBD1. The germline V gene has CDR1 KGHDR and CDR2 SFDVKD. This CDR3 has 14 residues. Germline trimming cut 12 bases from V and 0 bases from J; bases unmatched to any gene: 7. Here the CDR3 DNA reads TGTGCCTTTTCCAGGACAGGGGGCTCCTACGAGCAGTACTTC. Translation: CAFSRTGGSYEQYF.

This clone was found many times. The chain couples TRBV5-1 to TRBJ1-2, with D tentatively TRBD1 (5 bases). The CDR3 covers 17 residues. The germline V gene has CDR1 SGHRS and CDR2 YFSETQ. V was trimmed by 3 bases and J by 2 bases, leaving 20 bases between them. The CDR3 DNA reads as TGCGCCAGCAGCTCGGGGGACTTAAGGGAGGGAAACTATGGCTACACCTTC. It is translated as CASSSGDLREGNYGYTF.

The CDR3: CATSVAGLHNEQFF. The CDR3, as DNA: TGTGCCACCAGTGTTGCCGGGTTGCACAATGAGCAGTTCTTC. The rearrangement joins TRBV24-1 to TRBJ2-1; D is ambiguous. Germline loops: CDR1 KGHDR, CDR2 SFDVKD. With 5 bases removed from V and 5 bases from J, the gap between germline ends came to 12 bases. The CDR3 has 14 residues.